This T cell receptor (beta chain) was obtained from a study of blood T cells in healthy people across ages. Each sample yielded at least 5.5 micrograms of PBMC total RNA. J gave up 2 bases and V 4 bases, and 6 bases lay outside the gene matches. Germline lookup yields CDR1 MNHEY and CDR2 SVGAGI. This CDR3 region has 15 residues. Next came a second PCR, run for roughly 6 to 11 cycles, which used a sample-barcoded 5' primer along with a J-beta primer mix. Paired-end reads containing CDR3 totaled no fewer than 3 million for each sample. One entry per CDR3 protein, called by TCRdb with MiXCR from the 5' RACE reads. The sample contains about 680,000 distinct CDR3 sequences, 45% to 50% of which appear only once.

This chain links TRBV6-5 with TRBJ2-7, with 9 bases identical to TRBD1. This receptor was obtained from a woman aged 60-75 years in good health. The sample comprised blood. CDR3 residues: CASSFRGQGTYEQYF. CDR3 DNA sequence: TGTGCCAGCAGTTTCCGTGGACAGGGGACCTACGAGCAGTACTTC.